This passage covers 9 T cell receptor beta chains from one sample sequenced in a study of T cell responses to AZD1222 COVID-19 vaccine. Repertoires were generated with immunoSEQ multiplex PCR, while TCRdb's copy carries only in-frame clones and drops some. The data contain more than 80,000 clones, 80% to 90% of them singletons. Source: peripheral blood, taken on day 0 of AZD1222 vaccination. The source of these receptors is an adult in good health.

The chain couples TRBV5-8 to TRBJ2-5, with 8 nucleotides matching TRBD1. The V gene end was trimmed by 0 bases and the J gene end by 4 bases; junction bases not matched to a gene: 8. The germline V gene has CDR1 SGHTS and CDR2 YDEGEE. The CDR3 covers 16 residues. Here the CDR3 reads CASSLGSTGVRETQYF. The CDR3 bases are TGTGCCAGCAGCTTGGGGTCGACAGGGGTACGAGAGACCCAGTACTTC.

The chain recombines TRBV5-8 with TRBJ1-5, with D unresolved. V was clipped by 0 bases and J by 1 base, with 2 bases between them. CDR3 size: 13 residues. Per the germline V gene, CDR1 is SGHTS and CDR2 is YDEGEE. CDR3 DNA: TGTGCCAGCAGCTTGGGCAGCAATCAGCCCCAGCATTTT. Encoded protein: CASSLGSNQPQHF.

This clone was picked up a small number of times. The J gene is TRBJ2-7, the V gene TRBV2, with a tentative D call TRBD1 (5 bases). The CDR3 has 13 amino acids. Trimming cost V 2 bases and J 12 bases, with 17 bases left between them. CDR1 is SNHLY and CDR2 is FYNNEI in the germline V gene. In DNA form, the CDR3 reads TGTGCCAGCAGTGAATTGGGTAGTGGGGCACTGTACTTC. Translated: CASSELGSGALYF.

The chain employs TRBV5-4 and TRBJ2-2; 7 nucleotides match TRBD1. Trimming removed 0 bases from V and 5 bases from J; junction bases left unmatched: 4. Germline V gene data show CDR1 as SGHNT and CDR2 as YYREEE (reference sequence). The CDR3 has 15 residues. The CDR3 region has the DNA TGTGCCAGCAGCTTGGGGACAGGTCTAACCGGGGAGCTGTTTTTT. This codes for CASSLGTGLTGELFF. Drawing the rest from reference TRBV5-4 and TRBJ2-2, the complete variable domain is ETGVTQSPTHLIKTRGQQVTLRCSSQSGHNTVSWYQQALGQGPQFIFQYYREEENGRGNFPPRFSGLQFPNYSSELNVNALELDDSALYLCASSLGTGLTGELFFGEGSRLTVL.

The V call is TRBV28, the J call TRBJ1-3; TRBD1 might be the D (5 bases). Germline CDR1 is MDHEN and CDR2 is SYDVKM. The ends were cut back, 5 bases at V and 0 bases at J, with 14 bases in the middle. CDR3 size: 16 residues. The DNA for the CDR3 is TGTGCCAGCAGTCTGTTGACAGACCTCTCTGGAAACACCATATATTTT. Its translation is CASSLLTDLSGNTIYF.

The rearrangement joins TRBV7-8 to TRBJ2-2; D is uncertain. Deletions cut 2 bases from V and 0 bases from J, with 4 bases between. Per the germline V gene, CDR1 is SGHVS and CDR2 is FQNEAQ. This CDR3 contains 14 residues. The CDR3 spells CASSLNTNTGELFF. In DNA, the CDR3 is TGTGCCAGCAGCTTAAATACGAACACCGGGGAGCTGTTTTTT.

This chain joins TRBV4-2 and TRBJ2-5; no clear D. The CDR3 covers 13 residues. Germline assignment: CDR1 LGHNA and CDR2 YNFKEQ. V was cut by 0 bases and J by 2 bases, with 4 bases left in between. The CDR3 sequence: CASSQDLQETQYF. The CDR3 DNA follows: TGTGCCAGCAGCCAAGATCTTCAAGAGACCCAGTACTTC.

The chain combines TRBV3-1 (or the pseudogene TRBV3-2) with TRBJ2-7; TRBD1 might be the D (6 bases). Germline V gene data show CDR1 as LGHDT and CDR2 as YNNKEL (reference sequence). The germline V and J ends were trimmed by 4 bases and 2 bases, with 9 bases remaining between them. The CDR3 has 13 residues. As DNA, the CDR3 is TGTGCCAGCAGCCGGGGACACACCTACGAGCAGTACTTC. As protein: CASSRGHTYEQYF.

The rearrangement links TRBV5-6 to TRBJ2-6; 9 nucleotides agree with TRBD1. This CDR3 spans 17 amino acids. Germline-derived CDR1 and CDR2 are SGHDT and YYEEEE. Unmatched junction bases numbered 10, after V lost 5 bases and J lost 4 bases. CDR3 sequence reads: CASRSTGGVAGANVLTF. Here the CDR3 DNA reads TGTGCCAGCAGGTCCACAGGGGGCGTTGCAGGGGCCAACGTCCTGACTTTC.